This T cell receptor (beta chain) was recorded in a study of T-cell reconstitution after alpha-beta-depleted transplantation in children. The CDR3 runs to 13 residues. The junction had 6 bases not matched to a gene; V was cut back by 5 bases and J by 6 bases. This clonotype was picked up a small number of times. TCRbeta library preparation incorporated unique molecular identifiers. TCRdb re-called the PCR reads with MiXCR, one entry per CDR3 protein. The data hold about 640,000 distinct CDR3 sequences, with around 16% observed a single time. Specimen: PBMCs from the stem cell graft donor, collected from the stem cell graft. The chain is built from TRBV12-3 or TRBV12-4 and TRBJ2-7; TRBD2 agrees at 8 bases. This receptor was identified in a human donor who donated a stem cell graft to a child with acute myeloid leukemia. The CDR3 nucleotides are TGTGCCAGCAGTCTCTTTAGCGGGGCCGAGCAGTACTTC. It is translated as CASSLFSGAEQYF.